This T cell receptor (beta chain) was profiled in a study of cytomegalovirus exposure and HLA in healthy donors. General study points: The authors enumerated over 150 TCR beta chains as linked to cytomegalovirus. The likely explanation for a cluster of highly shared sequence variants was sequencing artifact. The classifier reportedly diagnosed cytomegalovirus status with high sensitivity and specificity.

The V gene lost 0 bases and the J gene lost 0 bases, with 12 bases spanning the gap. CDR3 length: 16 residues. Looked up from germline, CDR1 is SGDLS and CDR2 is YYNGEE. A remark on this clone: What it recognizes is unknown.

The PCR contained 60 Vbeta and 13 Jbeta primers. The protocol was immunoSEQ multiplex PCR, while the TCRdb copy is restricted to in-frame clones and leaves out a portion. The table records some 150,000 clones, about 8.9% of them present only once. J is TRBJ2-5 and V is TRBV9; D is possibly TRBD2 (5 bases). The receptor was isolated from a man in his fifties or sixties in good health and CMV-seronegative. Sequenced input: PBMCs. The CDR3 DNA sequence: TGTGCCAGCAGCGTAGGTCTAGCCCGCCACCAAGAGACCCAGTACTTC. Translation gives CASSVGLARHQETQYF.